The clone carrying this T cell receptor (beta chain) was counted ten times or more. The CDR3 consists of 13 residues. Trimming stripped 8 bases from V and 4 bases from J, with 11 bases between. Germline CDR1 reads MNHNS; CDR2 reads SASEGT. The data were taken from a study of prognosis after radiotherapy for stage I lung cancer. Two-round multiplex PCR, the amplification method, yielded TCR beta CDR3 from genomic DNA. For every TRBV and TRBJ gene, a specific primer was used in first-round PCR. TCRdb reprocessed the multiplex PCR reads with MiXCR, giving one entry per CDR3 protein. The table lists roughly 15,000 distinct CDR3 sequences, around 33% of them singletons.

The chain recombines TRBV6-1 with TRBJ1-4; D may be TRBD1 (6 bases). The starting material was PBMCs, obtained before or after stereotactic body radiation therapy (not recorded which). The TCR sequence derives from a donor over 45 with non-small cell lung cancer. CDR3 nucleotide sequence: TGTGCCAGCTTGGACAGCGATAATGAAAAACTGTTTTTT. It yields the protein CASLDSDNEKLFF.